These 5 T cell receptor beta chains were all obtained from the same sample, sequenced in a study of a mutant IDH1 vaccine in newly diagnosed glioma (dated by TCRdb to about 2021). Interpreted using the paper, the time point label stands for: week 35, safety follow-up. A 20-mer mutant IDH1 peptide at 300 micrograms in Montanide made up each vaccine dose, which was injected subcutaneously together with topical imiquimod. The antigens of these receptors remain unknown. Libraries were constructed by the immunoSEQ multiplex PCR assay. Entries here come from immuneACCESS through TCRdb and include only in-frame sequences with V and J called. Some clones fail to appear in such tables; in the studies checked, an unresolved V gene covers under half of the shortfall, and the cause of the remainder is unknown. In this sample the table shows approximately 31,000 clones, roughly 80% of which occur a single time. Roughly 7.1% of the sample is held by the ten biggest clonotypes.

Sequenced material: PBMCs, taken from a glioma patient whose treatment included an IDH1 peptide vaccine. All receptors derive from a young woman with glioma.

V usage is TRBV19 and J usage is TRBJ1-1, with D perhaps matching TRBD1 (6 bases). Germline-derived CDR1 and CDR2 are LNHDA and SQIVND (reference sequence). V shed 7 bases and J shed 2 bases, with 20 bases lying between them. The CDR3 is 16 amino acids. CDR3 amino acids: CASISPGAGVNTEAFF. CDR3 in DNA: TGTGCCAGTATTTCCCCGGGTGCAGGGGTAAACACTGAAGCTTTCTTT.

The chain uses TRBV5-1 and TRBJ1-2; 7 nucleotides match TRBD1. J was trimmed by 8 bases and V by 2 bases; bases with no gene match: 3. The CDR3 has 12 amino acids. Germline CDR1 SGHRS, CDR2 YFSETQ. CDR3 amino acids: CASSFDRVGYTF. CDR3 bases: TGCGCCAGCAGCTTTGACAGGGTCGGCTACACCTTC.

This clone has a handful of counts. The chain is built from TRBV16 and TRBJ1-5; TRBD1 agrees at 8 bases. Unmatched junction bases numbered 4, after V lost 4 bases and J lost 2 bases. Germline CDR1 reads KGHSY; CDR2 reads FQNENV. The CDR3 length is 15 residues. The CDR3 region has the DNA TGTGCCAGCAGCCCATCAGGGGGCGGCAATCAGCCCCAGCATTTT. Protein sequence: CASSPSGGGNQPQHF.

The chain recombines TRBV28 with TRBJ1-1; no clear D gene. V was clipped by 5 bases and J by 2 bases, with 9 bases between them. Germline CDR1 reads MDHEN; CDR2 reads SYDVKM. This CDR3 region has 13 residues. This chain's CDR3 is CASSRSGNTEAFF. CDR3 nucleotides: TGTGCCAGCAGTCGATCAGGTAACACTGAAGCTTTCTTT.

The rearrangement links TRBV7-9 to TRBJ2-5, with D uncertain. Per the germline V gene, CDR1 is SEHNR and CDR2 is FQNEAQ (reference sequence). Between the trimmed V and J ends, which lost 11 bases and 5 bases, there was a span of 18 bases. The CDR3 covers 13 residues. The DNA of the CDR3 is TGTGCCGGCAACCGGCAAGAGAGGGAGACCCAGTACTTC. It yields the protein CAGNRQERETQYF.